The T cell receptor beta chain under discussion was sequenced for a study of follicular helper T cells after annual influenza vaccination. This sample's time point: 2015-2016 season, pre-vaccination. With 3 bases removed from V and 0 bases from J, the gap between germline ends came to 15 bases. Looked up from germline, CDR1 is MDHEN and CDR2 is SYDVKM. This CDR3 has 16 amino acids. With regard to this clone: Its antigen is currently unknown.

TCRB was sequenced at Survey level resolution. Profiling relied on immunoSEQ multiplex PCR, and the TCRdb table lists in-frame clones only, not all of them. The data contain some 5,900 clones, around four fifths of them singletons. Study findings and constraints: Just roughly 10-21% of cells analyzed had recovered productive TCRB sequences. Change in circulating plasmablasts correlated with ICOS+CD38+ cTfh clonality change.

The sequenced sample was CXCR5- memory CD4+ T cells sorted from blood, obtained on the day of influenza vaccination. This receptor was identified in an adult who received the influenza vaccine. This chain uses TRBV28 with TRBJ2-7; D is ambiguous. For the CDR3, the DNA is TGTGCCAGCAGTTTCACCCGGGCAGCCAGCTCCTACGAGCAGTACTTC. It yields the protein CASSFTRAASSYEQYF.